The T cell receptor beta chain described here comes from a study of CD8+ T cells in alopecia areata. About the study: Treated patients' severity was scored by percentage of affected scalp area.

Turning to this clone: Its matching antigen is unknown. Other DNA sequences in the sample encode the same CDR3.

Sequencing relied on a cDNA template that was reverse transcribed from extracted RNA. This table comes from immunoSEQ multiplex PCR, and its TCRdb copy is limited to in-frame clones, with some not included. The sample consists of around 300,000 clones, 45% to 70% of them appearing once. V lost 1 base and J 1 base, leaving 6 bases between the germline ends. The germline V gene encodes CDR1 SGHRS and CDR2 YFSETQ. The CDR3 sequence is 15 residues long. Whole-study findings and limits: TCRs were shared less clearly across patients than in mice, possibly for HLA-related reasons.

The treatment: oral pan-JAK inhibitor, 5-10 mg twice daily. V is TRBV5-1 and J is TRBJ2-6, with D perhaps TRBD1 (6 bases). The sequencing here drew on CD4+ T cells sorted from blood, taken around week 53, from a patient treated with tofacitinib. The sequence derives from a human donor with alopecia areata. The CDR3 DNA reads as TGCGCCAGCAGCTTGACAGGGTCTGGGGCCAACGTCCTGACTTTC. Translated, it gives CASSLTGSGANVLTF.